One and the same sample provided the 3 T cell receptor beta chains below, sequenced in a study of blood T cell repertoires in COVID-19. Sequencing was performed with immunoSEQ multiplex PCR; in TCRdb, only in-frame clones are kept and a portion is missing. The repertoire holds about 220,000 clones, with around 89% as singletons. Source material: PBMCs or T cells enriched from blood (not recorded which). These TCRs come from a woman aged 25 to 39 who had recovered from COVID-19.

The rearrangement uses TRBV25-1 and TRBJ2-7, with D unclear. With 4 bases removed from V and 2 bases from J, the gap between germline ends came to 9 bases. CDR3 length: 13 amino acids. Looked up from germline, CDR1 is MGHDK and CDR2 is SYGVNS. CDR3 loop: CASSGDNAYEQYF. CDR3 DNA: TGTGCCAGCAGTGGAGACAATGCCTACGAGCAGTACTTC.

This clone showed up just once. The rearrangement joins TRBV5-6 to TRBJ2-3, with TRBD2 matching 8 bases. Germline CDR1 and CDR2: SGHDT and YYEEEE. CDR3 size: 15 residues. V was pared by 0 bases and J by 4 bases, with 4 bases of the junction left unmatched. For the CDR3, the DNA is TGTGCCAGCAGCTTGGTCGGGGGGGCCTCAGATACGCAGTATTTT. It codes for CASSLVGGASDTQYF.

The genes are TRBV19 and TRBJ1-1; a weak D match, TRBD1 (6 bases). From germline, CDR1 is LNHDA and CDR2 SQIVND (reference sequence). V lost 3 bases to trimming and J lost 7 bases, with 15 bases between them. The length of the CDR3 is 14 residues. CDR3 nucleotides: TGTGCCAGTAGTATGGGGGCTCCCTGGGGTGAAGCTTTCTTT. It translates to CASSMGAPWGEAFF.